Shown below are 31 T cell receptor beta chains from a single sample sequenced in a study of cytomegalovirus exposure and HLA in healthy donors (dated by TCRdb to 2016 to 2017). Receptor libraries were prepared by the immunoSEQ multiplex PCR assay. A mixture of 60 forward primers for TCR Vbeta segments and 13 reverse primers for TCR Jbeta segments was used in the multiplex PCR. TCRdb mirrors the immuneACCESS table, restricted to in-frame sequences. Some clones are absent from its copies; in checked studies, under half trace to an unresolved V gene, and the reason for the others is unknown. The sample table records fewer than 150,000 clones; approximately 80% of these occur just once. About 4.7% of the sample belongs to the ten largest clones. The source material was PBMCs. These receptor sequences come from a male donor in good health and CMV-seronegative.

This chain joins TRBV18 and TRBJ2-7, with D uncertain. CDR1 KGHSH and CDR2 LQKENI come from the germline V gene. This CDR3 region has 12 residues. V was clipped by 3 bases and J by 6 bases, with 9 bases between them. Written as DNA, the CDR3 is TGTGCCAGCTCACCCTCGCGTAGCGAGCAGTACTTC. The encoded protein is CASSPSRSEQYF.

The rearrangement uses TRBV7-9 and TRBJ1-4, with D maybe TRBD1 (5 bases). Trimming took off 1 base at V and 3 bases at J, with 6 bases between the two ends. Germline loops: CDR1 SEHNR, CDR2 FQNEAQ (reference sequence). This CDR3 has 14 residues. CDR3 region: CASSLDRSNEKLFF. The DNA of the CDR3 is TGTGCCAGCAGCTTAGACAGGTCTAATGAAAAACTGTTTTTT.

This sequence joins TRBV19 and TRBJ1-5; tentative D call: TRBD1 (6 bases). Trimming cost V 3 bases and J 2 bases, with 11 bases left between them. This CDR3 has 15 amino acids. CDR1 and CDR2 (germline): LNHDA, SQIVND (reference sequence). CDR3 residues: CASSIQGGGNQPQHF. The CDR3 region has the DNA TGTGCCAGTAGTATTCAAGGGGGTGGCAATCAGCCCCAGCATTTT.

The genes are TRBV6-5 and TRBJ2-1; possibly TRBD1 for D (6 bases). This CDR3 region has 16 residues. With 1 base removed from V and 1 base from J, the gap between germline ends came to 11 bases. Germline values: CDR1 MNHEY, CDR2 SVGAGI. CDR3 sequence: CASSYYGGPSYNEQFF. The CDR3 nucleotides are TGTGCCAGCAGTTACTATGGGGGCCCATCCTACAATGAGCAGTTCTTC.

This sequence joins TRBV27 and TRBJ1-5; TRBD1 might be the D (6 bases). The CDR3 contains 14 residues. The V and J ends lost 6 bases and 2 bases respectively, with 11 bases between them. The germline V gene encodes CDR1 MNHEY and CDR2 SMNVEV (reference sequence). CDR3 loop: CASSLTGRNQPQHF. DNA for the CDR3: TGTGCCAGCAGCCTGACAGGACGCAATCAGCCCCAGCATTTT.

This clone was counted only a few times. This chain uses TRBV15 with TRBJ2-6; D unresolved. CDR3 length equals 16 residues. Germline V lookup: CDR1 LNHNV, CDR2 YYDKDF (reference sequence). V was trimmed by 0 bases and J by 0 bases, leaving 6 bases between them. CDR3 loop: CATSRDRSSGANVLTF. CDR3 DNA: TGTGCCACCAGCAGAGATAGGAGCTCTGGGGCCAACGTCCTGACTTTC.

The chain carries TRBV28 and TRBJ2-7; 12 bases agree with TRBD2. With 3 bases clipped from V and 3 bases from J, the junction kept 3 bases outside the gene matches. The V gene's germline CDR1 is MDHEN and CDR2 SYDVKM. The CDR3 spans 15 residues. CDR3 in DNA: TGTGCCAGCAGTTTGATGACTAGCGGGGGCTACGAGCAGTACTTC. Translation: CASSLMTSGGYEQYF.

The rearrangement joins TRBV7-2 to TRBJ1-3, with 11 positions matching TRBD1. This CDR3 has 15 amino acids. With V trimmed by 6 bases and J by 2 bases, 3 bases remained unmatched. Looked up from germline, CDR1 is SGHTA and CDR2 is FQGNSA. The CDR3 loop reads CASRRTGGPGNTIYF. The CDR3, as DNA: TGTGCCAGCAGGAGGACAGGGGGCCCTGGAAACACCATATATTTT.

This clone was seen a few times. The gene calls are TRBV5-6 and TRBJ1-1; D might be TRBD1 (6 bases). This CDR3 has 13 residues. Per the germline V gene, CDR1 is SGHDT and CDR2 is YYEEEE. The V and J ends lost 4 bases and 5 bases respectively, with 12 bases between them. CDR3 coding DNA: TGTGCCAGCAGCCTTTATCAGGGGACTGAAGCTTTCTTT. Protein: CASSLYQGTEAFF.

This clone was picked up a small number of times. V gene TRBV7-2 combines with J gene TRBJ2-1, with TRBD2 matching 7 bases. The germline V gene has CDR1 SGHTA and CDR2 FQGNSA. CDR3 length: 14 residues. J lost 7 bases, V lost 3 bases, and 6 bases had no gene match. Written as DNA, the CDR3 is TGTGCCAGCAGCTTTCTCGGGAGGAGGAATGAGCAGTTCTTC. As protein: CASSFLGRRNEQFF.

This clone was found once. CDR3 sequence: CASSPPGLAGGEQYF. The DNA of the CDR3 is TGTGCCAGCAGCCCTCCTGGGCTAGCGGGTGGCGAGCAGTACTTC. The rearrangement joins TRBV7-2 to TRBJ2-7; TRBD2 aligns across 8 bases. J was trimmed by 6 bases and V by 5 bases; bases with no gene match: 12. The CDR3 extends over 15 amino acids. Looked up from germline, CDR1 is SGHTA and CDR2 is FQGNSA.

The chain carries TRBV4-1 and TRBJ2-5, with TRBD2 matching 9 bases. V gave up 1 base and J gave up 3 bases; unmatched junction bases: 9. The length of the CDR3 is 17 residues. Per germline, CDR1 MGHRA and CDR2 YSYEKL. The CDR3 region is CASSQGRRAGGEETQYF. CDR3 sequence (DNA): TGCGCCAGCAGCCAAGGGCGTCGAGCGGGGGGCGAAGAGACCCAGTACTTC.

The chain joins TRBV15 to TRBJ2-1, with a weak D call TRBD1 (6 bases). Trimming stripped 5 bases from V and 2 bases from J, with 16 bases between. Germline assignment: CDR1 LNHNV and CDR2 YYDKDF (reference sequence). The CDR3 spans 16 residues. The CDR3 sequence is CATSETPGAPYNEQFF. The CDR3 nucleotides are TGTGCCACCAGCGAGACCCCAGGGGCCCCCTACAATGAGCAGTTCTTC.

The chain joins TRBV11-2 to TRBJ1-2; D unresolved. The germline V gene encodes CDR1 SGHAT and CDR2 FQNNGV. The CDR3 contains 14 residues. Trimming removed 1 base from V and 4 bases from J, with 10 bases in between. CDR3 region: CASSLVGDGYGYTF. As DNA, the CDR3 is TGTGCCAGCAGCTTAGTTGGAGACGGCTATGGCTACACCTTC. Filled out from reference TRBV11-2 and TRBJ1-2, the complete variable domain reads EAGVAQSPRYKIIEKRQSVAFWCNPISGHATLYWYQQILGQGPKLLIQFQNNGVVDDSQLPKDRFSAERLKGVDSTLKIQPAKLEDSAVYLCASSLVGDGYGYTFGSGTRLTVV.

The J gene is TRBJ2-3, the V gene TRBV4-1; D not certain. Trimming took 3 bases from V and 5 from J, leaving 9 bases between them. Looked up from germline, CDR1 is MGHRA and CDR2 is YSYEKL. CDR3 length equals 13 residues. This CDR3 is CASSQAVQDTQYF. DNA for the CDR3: TGCGCCAGCAGCCAGGCGGTCCAAGATACGCAGTATTTT.

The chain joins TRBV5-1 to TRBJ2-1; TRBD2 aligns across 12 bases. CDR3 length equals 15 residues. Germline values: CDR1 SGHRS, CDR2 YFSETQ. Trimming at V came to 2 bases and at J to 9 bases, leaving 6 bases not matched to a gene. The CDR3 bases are TGCGCCAGCAGCTTTCTAGCGGGGGGGCCTCCTGAGCAGTTCTTC. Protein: CASSFLAGGPPEQFF.

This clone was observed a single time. As DNA, the CDR3 is TGTGCCAGCAGCTTATACCAGGGGCTTGGCACTGAAGCTTTCTTT. Protein sequence: CASSLYQGLGTEAFF. The J gene is TRBJ1-1, the V gene TRBV7-8, with TRBD1 as a possible D gene (6 bases). V shed 2 bases and J shed 4 bases, with 14 bases lying between them. Germline-derived CDR1 and CDR2 are SGHVS and FQNEAQ. The CDR3 sequence is 15 residues long.

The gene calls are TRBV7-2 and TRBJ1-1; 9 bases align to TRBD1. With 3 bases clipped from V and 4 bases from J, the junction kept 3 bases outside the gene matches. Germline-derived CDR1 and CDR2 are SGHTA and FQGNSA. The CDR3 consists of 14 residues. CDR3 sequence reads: CASSFLGQGTEAFF. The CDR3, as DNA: TGTGCCAGCAGCTTCCTGGGACAGGGCACTGAAGCTTTCTTT.

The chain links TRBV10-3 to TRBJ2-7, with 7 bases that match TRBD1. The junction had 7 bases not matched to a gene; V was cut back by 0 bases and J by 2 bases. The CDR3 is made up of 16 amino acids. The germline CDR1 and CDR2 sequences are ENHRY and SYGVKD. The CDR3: CAISESRQGLTYEQYF. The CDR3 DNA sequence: TGTGCCATCAGTGAGTCAAGACAGGGCCTAACCTACGAGCAGTACTTC.

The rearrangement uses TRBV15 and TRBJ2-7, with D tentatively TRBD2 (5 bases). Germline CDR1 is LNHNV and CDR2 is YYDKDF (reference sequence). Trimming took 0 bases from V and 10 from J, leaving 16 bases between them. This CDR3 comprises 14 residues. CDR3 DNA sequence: TGTGCCACCAGCAGAGATCCTGAACGGGGTTTACAGTACTTC. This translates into CATSRDPERGLQYF.

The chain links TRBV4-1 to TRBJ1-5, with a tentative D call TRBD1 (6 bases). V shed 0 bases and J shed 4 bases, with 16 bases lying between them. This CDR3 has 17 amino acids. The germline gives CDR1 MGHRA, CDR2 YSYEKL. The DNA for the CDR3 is TGCGCCAGCAGCCAAGATGGGGGCCCGATCGGAAATCAGCCCCAGCATTTT. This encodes CASSQDGGPIGNQPQHF.

CDR3 amino acids: CASSHPPGTGELFF. The CDR3 DNA reads TGCGCCAGCAGCCATCCTCCAGGGACCGGGGAGCTGTTTTTT. The chain joins TRBV4-3 to TRBJ2-2; maybe TRBD1 (5 bases). The CDR3 spans 14 residues. In germline, CDR1 is LGHNA, CDR2 YSLEER. V was clipped by 3 bases and J by 5 bases, with 10 bases between them.

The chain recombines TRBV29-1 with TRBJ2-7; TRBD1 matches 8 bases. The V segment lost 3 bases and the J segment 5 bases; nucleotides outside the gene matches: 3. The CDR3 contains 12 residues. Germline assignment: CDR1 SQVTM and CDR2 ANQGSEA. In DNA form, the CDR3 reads TGCAGCGTTGAGACACAGGGGGACGAGCAGTACTTC. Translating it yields CSVETQGDEQYF.

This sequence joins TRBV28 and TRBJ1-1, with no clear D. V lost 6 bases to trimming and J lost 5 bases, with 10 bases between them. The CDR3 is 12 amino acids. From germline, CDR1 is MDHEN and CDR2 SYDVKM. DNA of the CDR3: TGTGCCAGCAGCCTCGCGGGAACTGAAGCTTTCTTT. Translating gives CASSLAGTEAFF.

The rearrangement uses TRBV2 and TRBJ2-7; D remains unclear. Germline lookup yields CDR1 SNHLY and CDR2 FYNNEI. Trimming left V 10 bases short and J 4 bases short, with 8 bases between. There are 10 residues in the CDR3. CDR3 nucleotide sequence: TGTGCCACCGCAGATTACGAGCAGTACTTC. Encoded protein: CATADYEQYF.

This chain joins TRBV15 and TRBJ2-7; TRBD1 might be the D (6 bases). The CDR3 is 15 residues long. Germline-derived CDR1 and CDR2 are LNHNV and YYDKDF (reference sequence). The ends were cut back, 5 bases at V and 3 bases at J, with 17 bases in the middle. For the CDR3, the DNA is TGTGCCACCAGCCGCGCCCTACAGGGACGCTACGAGCAGTACTTC. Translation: CATSRALQGRYEQYF.

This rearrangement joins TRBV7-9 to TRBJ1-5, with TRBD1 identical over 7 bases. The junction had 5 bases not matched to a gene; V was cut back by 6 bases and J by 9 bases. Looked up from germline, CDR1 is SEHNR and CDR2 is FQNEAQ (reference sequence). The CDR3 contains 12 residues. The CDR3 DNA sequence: TGTGCCAGCAGACAGGGGACGGGGCCCCAGCATTTT. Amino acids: CASRQGTGPQHF.

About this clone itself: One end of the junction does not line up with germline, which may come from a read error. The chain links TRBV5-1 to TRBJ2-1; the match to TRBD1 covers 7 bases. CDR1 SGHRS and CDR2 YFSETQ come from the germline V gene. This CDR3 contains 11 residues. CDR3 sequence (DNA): TGCGCCAGCAGTTCCGACAGGGCTGAGATCTTC. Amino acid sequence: CASSSDRAEIF.

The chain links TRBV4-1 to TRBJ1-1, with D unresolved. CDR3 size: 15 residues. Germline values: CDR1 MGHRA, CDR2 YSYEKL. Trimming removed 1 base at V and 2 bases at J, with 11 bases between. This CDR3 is CASSQVYEGNTEAFF. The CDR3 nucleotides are TGCGCCAGCAGCCAAGTATATGAGGGCAACACTGAAGCTTTCTTT.

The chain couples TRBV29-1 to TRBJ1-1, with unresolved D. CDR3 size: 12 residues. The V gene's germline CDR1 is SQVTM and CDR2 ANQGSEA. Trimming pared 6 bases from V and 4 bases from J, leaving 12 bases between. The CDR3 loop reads CSVAEGVTEAFF. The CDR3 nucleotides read TGCAGCGTCGCGGAGGGTGTCACTGAAGCTTTCTTT.

The CDR3 sequence is CASSTATLIGISSPLHF. DNA for the CDR3: TGTGCCAGCAGTACGGCGACGTTAATCGGGATAAGCTCACCCCTCCACTTT. The chain carries TRBV5-6 and TRBJ1-6; D unclear. Trimming left V 5 bases short and J 10 bases short, with 25 bases between. CDR1 and CDR2 (germline): SGHDT, YYEEEE. CDR3 length equals 17 residues.